The rows below give T cell receptor beta chains drawn from one sample of a study of blood T cell repertoires in COVID-19. Here immunoSEQ multiplex PCR was the method, and the copy in TCRdb shows in-frame clones only, minus some. The table shows about 33,000 clones, with 70% to 90% occurring only once. The sample taken for sequencing was peripheral blood. These receptors came from a woman aged 80 or older with active or convalescent COVID-19. The CDR3 runs from the conserved cysteine through the conserved F or W. The order of the fields is CDR3 protein, CDR3 DNA, V gene, D gene, J gene, clone size. A D gene is named only where the DNA matches it firmly. Clone size is not always given. Where it is, it says once, few, many or a class for expanded clones.

CDR3: CASSQDRVRGQGKLNTEAFF
DNA: TGCGCCAGCAGCCAAGATAGGGTGCGAGGACAGGGGAAATTGAACACTGAAGCTTTCTTT
V: TRBV4-1
D: TRBD1
J: TRBJ1-1
size: NA

CDR3: CASIKNPGLAGGHNEQFF
DNA: TGTGCCAGCATTAAAAATCCGGGACTAGCGGGGGGTCACAATGAGCAGTTCTTC
V: TRBV2
D: TRBD2
J: TRBJ2-1
size: NA

CDR3: CASSLIPPGEASSGNTIYF
DNA: TGTGCCAGCAGTTTAATCCCTCCGGGGGAAGCGAGCTCTGGAAACACCATATATTTT
V: TRBV27
D: NA
J: TRBJ1-3
size: NA

CDR3: CASSWAMNTEAFF
DNA: TGTGCCAGCAGCTGGGCCATGAACACTGAAGCTTTCTTT
V: TRBV7-3
D: NA
J: TRBJ1-1
size: NA

CDR3: CATSNTFGGLGGYTF
DNA: TGTGCCACCAGCAATACCTTTGGGGGGTTGGGGGGCTACACCTTC
V: TRBV15
D: NA
J: TRBJ1-2
size: NA

CDR3: CATSERRDTQYF
DNA: TGTGCCACCAGTGAGCGTCGGGATACGCAGTATTTT
V: TRBV24-1
D: NA
J: TRBJ2-3
size: NA

CDR3: CASSIRPLQFAGELFF
DNA: TGTGCCAGCAGCATACGCCCCCTACAGTTCGCCGGGGAGCTGTTTTTT
V: TRBV21-1
D: NA
J: TRBJ2-2
size: NA

CDR3: CASSGDRRNTGELFF
DNA: TGTGCCAGCTCAGGGGACAGACGGAACACCGGGGAGCTGTTTTTT
V: TRBV18
D: TRBD1
J: TRBJ2-2
size: NA

CDR3: CASSSQGLAGSHQFF
DNA: TGTGCCAGCAGCTCTCAGGGACTAGCGGGAAGTCACCAGTTCTTC
V: TRBV5-4
D: TRBD2
J: TRBJ2-1
size: once

CDR3: CASSFSFSGDEQFF
DNA: TGTGCCAGCAGCTTCTCATTCTCGGGGGATGAGCAGTTCTTC
V: TRBV7-3
D: NA
J: TRBJ2-1
size: NA

CDR3: CASSVGDRDNQPQHF
DNA: TGTGCCAGCAGCGTGGGGGACAGAGACAATCAGCCCCAGCATTTT
V: TRBV9
D: TRBD1
J: TRBJ1-5
size: NA

CDR3: CASSLVYRGSPFF
DNA: TGTGCCAGCAGCTTAGTGTACAGAGGGTCGCCTTTCTTT
V: TRBV11-2
D: NA
J: TRBJ1-1
size: NA